The text below deals with one T cell receptor beta chain. This sample was taken from a study of blood T cell repertoires in COVID-19. Some clones are missing from TCRdb's copy, which holds only in-frame ones; the method was immunoSEQ multiplex PCR. The sample yields 150,000 to 200,000 clones, approximately 86% seen once. V was shortened by 8 bases and J by 5 bases, with 13 bases between the two germline ends. Germline loops: CDR1 MDHEN, CDR2 SYDVKM. The CDR3 has 13 amino acids. Sequenced: peripheral blood. The sequence was obtained from an elderly woman with COVID-19, enrolled during active disease. V usage is TRBV28 and J usage is TRBJ1-5; no reliable D call. The CDR3 DNA is TGTGCCAGCTCGGAACGGAGCCATCAGCCCCAGCATTTT. Its protein product is CASSERSHQPQHF.